This TCR beta chain was identified during a study of T cells after yellow fever vaccination. About the research overall: When fractions had low cell numbers, they were prepared with SMART-Seq v4 Ultra Low Input. Study results and caveats: Although the secondary response was weaker, it peaked faster, at day 5 versus 15. Reappearing after the booster were most of the clones from primary vaccination (around 96% CD4, approximately 85% CD8).

This CDR3 contains 17 residues. V lost 4 bases to trimming and J lost 7 bases, with 26 bases between them. Template switching by 5'RACE produced TCR cDNA, adding a universal primer site and UMIs. TCRdb reprocessed the 5' RACE reads via MiXCR and lists one record per CDR3 protein. The table records 90,000 to 150,000 distinct CDR3 sequences, 7.2% of them present only once. This clonotype was counted ten times or more. Its antigen remains unidentified. This chain links TRBV12-3 or TRBV12-4 with TRBJ2-7; the D gene is possibly TRBD2 (5 bases). The receptor's source is a man aged 18 to 35 who received the YFV17D yellow fever vaccine. Sequencing used CD4+ T cells sorted from PBMCs, obtained around 45 days after the first yellow fever vaccination. The CDR3 DNA is TGTGCCAGCAGTTCGTCTTGGGGTCTAGGGAGACGTTGGGAGCAGTACTTC. Its protein is CASSSSWGLGRRWEQYF.